This T cell receptor (beta chain) was obtained from a study of T cell responses to AZD1222 COVID-19 vaccine (dated by TCRdb to the early 2020s). With regard to the full study: TCR sequencing covered some 250 trial participants: some 210 given two doses of AZD1222 and approximately 25 given two doses of MenACWY control vaccine. Trial participants were enrolled by age into subgroups of 18-55, 56-69 and 70-plus years, and approximately 150, 30 and 60 TCR-sequenced participants, respectively, were included in these subgroups. Study-wide findings and limitations: The whole spike protein was spanned by vaccine-associated CD4 TCRs, and dominant responses were seen in regions 160-218 and 743-854. Epitopes outside the regions mutated in the B.1.351 and B.1.1.7 variants were reportedly recognized by nearly half of the unique spike-specific TCRs. Conclusions about previously exposed vaccinees are limited, since just five or six AZD1222 recipients were seropositive for SARS-CoV-2 at baseline. The 56-69-year group was small, and its depth increase did not reach significance, likely because of low power. Spike-specific TCR breadth and depth rose significantly after two AZD1222 doses compared with day 0 and with MenACWY recipients. Most participants were white British and females outnumbered males, and the authors suggested that clonal diversity may have been underestimated. Because no day 14 peak-response samples were available, repertoires were characterized only after the peak T cell response.

About this clone itself: This clone's antigen is unknown. It has no much larger one-base neighbor in the sample; base qualities were not kept. The sample holds other DNA sequences that translate to the same CDR3.

The germline V gene encodes CDR1 MNHEY and CDR2 SVGAGI. The trim is 0 bases for V and 0 bases for J, with a gap of 9 bases between the germline ends. Taken from cysteine to phenylalanine, the CDR3 has 16 residues. Only the CDR3 DNA is retained, 48 bases long and in frame from the first base. The CDR3 regions of human TCRbeta chains were analyzed by immunosequencing. In the source study's methods: TCRs in the repertoires were compared against a reference library of SARS-CoV-2-specific TCRs that had been generated with the MIRA antigen-specificity platform. Breadth was defined as the fraction of unique TCRs that were SARS-CoV-2-associated, and depth was defined as the fraction of total T cells that were SARS-CoV-2-associated. Using the MIRA data, each spike-specific TCR was mapped to the spike region that the TCR reacts to and placed in a CD4 or CD8 class. Log10-transformed breadth and depth values were compared by one-way ANOVA with Sidak's multiple comparisons tests. Drawn from immuneACCESS, this table holds only the in-frame rearrangements with V and J called that TCRdb kept. Clones are partly lost; checked studies trace under half to an unresolved V gene and leave the rest unexplained. V and J calls and clone size are given by that table; D and trimming were obtained from the DNA. The sample records some 200,000 clones, more than 75% of which are singletons. Roughly 25% of the sample is held by the ten biggest clonotypes.

The meaning of the sample's time point label: about 28 days (+/-7) after the second vaccine dose. AZD1222 recipients given second doses at about 4 weeks or at about 12 weeks were pooled, since spike-specific TCR depth and breadth were not found to differ between the two schedules. Samples from vaccinated people were obtained from the UK trials COV001 and COV002, which included a single-blind randomized controlled phase 2/3 trial of AZD1222 (ChAdOx1 nCoV-19) in healthy adults. For TCRbeta chain sequencing, PBMC samples from trial participants were taken at day 0 and at day 28 after the second dose.

The sample here was peripheral blood, taken 28 days after the second AZD1222 dose. The receptor chain draws on TRBV6-5 and TRBJ1-3, with no confident D gene call. The receptor was derived from an adult who received the AZD1222 COVID-19 vaccine. The DNA sequence reads TGTGCCAGCAGTTACTCGAGAGCGAGCTCTGGAAACACCATATATTTT. The resulting protein is CASSYSRASSGNTIYF.